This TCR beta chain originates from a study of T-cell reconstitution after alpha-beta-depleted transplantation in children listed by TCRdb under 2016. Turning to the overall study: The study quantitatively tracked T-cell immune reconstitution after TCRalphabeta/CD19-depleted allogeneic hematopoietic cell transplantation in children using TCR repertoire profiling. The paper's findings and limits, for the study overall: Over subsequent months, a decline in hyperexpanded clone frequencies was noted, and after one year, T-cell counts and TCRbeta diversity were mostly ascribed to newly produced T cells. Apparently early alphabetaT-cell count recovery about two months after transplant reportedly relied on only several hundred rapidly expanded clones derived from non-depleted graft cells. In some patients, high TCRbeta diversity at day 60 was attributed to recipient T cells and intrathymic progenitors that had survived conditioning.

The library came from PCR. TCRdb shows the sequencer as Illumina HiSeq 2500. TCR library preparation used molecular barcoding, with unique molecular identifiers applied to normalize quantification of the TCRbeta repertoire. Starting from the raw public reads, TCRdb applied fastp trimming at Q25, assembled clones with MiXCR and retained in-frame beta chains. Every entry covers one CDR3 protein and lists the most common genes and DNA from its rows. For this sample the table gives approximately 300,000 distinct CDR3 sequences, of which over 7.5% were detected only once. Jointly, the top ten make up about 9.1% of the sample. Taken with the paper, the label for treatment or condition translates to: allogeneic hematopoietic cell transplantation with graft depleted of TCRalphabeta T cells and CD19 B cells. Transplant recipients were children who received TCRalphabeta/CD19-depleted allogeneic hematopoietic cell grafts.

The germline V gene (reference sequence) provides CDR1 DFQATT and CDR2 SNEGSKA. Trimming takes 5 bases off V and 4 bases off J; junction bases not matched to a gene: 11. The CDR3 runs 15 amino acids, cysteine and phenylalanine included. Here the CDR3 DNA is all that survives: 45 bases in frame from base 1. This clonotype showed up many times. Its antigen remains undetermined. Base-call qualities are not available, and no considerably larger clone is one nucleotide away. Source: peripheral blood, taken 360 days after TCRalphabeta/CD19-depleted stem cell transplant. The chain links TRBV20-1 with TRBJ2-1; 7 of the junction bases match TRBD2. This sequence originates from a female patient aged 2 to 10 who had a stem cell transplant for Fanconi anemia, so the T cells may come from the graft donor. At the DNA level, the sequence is TGCAGTGCTGTTACAGCGGGATCGGCTTACAATGAGCAGTTCTTC. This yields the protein CSAVTAGSAYNEQFF.